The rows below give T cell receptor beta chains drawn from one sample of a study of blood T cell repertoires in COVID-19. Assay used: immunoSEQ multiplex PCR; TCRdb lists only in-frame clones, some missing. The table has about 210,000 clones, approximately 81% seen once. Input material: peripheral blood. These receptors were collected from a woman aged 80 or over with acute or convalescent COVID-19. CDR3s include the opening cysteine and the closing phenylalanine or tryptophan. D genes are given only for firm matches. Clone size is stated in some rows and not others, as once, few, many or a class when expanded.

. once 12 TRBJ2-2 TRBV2 TGTGCCAGCAGTCTTGAGGCCGGGGAGCTGTTTTTT CASSLEAGELFF
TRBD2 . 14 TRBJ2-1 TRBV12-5 TGTGCTAGTGGTTTGTCCGGAGGGGAGGGTGAGCAGTTCTTC CASGLSGGEGEQFF
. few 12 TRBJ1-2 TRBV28 TGTGCCAGCAGTTTCTTGGACAGCCTCTACACCTTC CASSFLDSLYTF
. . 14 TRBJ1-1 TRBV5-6 TGTGCCAGCAGCTTAATCAGGGGCGGAACTGAAGCTTTCTTT CASSLIRGGTEAFF
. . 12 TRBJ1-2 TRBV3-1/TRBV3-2 TGTGCCAGCAGCCAATTGGGAGAAGGCTACACCTTC CASSQLGEGYTF
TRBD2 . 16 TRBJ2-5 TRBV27 TGTGCCAGCAGTTTCCGACTAGCGGGACCCACGGGGACCCAGTACTTC CASSFRLAGPTGTQYF
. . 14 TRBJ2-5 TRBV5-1 TGCGCCAGTGGCCGGGACTCTCTGTCGGAGACCCAGTACTTC CASGRDSLSETQYF
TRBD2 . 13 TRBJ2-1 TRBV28 TGTGCCAGCAGTTTACGGACTAGAGATGAGCAGTTCTTC CASSLRTRDEQFF
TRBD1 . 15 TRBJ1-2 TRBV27 TGTGCCAGCAGTCCGTGGCCAGGGACAGGCTATGGCTACACCTTC CASSPWPGTGYGYTF
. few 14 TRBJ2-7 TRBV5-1 TGCGCCAGCAGCTTCACCGCCGGTATAGACGAGCAGTACTTC CASSFTAGIDEQYF
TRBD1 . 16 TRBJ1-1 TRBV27 TGTGCCAGCAGTTTACGGGACAGAACCTCGAACACTGAAGCTTTCTTT CASSLRDRTSNTEAFF
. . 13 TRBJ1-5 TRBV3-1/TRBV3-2 TGTGCCAGCAGCGCGGAGATAACTCAGCCCCAGCATTTT CASSAEITQPQHF
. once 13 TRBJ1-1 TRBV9 TGTGCCAGCAGCGTAGACTTAGTCAAAGAGGCTTTCTTT CASSVDLVKEAFF
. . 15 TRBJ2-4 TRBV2 TGTGCCAGCAGTGTAGGGGTCGGGGCCAAAAACATTCAGTACTTC CASSVGVGAKNIQYF
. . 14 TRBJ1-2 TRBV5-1 TGCGCCAGCAGCTTGGGCGACTTCTCCTATGGCTACACCTTC CASSLGDFSYGYTF
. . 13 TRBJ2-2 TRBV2 TGTGCCAGCAGTTATTTTTACACCGGGGAGCTGTTTTTT CASSYFYTGELFF
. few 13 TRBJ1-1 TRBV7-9 TGTGCCAGCAGCTTTATCAGGGGCGCTGAAGCTTTCTTT CASSFIRGAEAFF
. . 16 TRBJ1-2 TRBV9 TGTGCCAGCAGCCCCCGGACATCCCTCCTAGGCTATGGCTACACCTTC CASSPRTSLLGYGYTF
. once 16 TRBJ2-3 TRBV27 TGTGCCAGCAGTTTATTCCCCGGCGGGAGCACAGATACGCAGTATTTT CASSLFPGGSTDTQYF
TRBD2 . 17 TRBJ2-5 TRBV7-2 TGTGCCAGCAGTATCGGGACTAGCGGGACCCGGGGGGAGACCCAGTACTTC CASSIGTSGTRGETQYF